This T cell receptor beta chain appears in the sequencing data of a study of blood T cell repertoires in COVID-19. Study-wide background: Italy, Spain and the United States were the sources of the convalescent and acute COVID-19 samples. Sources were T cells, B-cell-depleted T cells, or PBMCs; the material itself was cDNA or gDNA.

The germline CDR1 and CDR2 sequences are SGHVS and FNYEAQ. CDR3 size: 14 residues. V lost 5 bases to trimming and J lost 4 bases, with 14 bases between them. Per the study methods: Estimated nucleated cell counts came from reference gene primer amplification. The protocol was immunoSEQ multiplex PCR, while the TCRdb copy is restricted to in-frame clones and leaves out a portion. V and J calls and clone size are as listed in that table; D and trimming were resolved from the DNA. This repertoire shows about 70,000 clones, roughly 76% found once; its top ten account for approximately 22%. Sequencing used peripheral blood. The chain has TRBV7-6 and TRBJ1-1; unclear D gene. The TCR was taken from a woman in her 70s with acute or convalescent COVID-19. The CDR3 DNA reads TGTGCCAGCAGCGATCCGGGTGCCGGCACTGAAGCTTTCTTT. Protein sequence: CASSDPGAGTEAFF.